This TCR beta chain derives from a study of blood T cell repertoires in COVID-19. Study context: Some COVID-19 samples were acute and others convalescent; all came from the United States, Italy and Spain. PBMCs, B-cell-depleted T cells, or T cells provided the cDNA or gDNA that made up the material.

Per the original methods: By means of reference gene primer amplification, nucleated cell counts were estimated. Method: immunoSEQ multiplex PCR; TCRdb's copy keeps in-frame clones and lacks some. Clone size and V and J calls were adopted from that table, with D and trimming inferred from the DNA. The sample has 90,000 to 130,000 clones; around 86% are singletons. The CDR3 runs to 15 residues. The J segment lost 5 bases and the V segment lost 4 bases, leaving 8 bases of the junction unmatched. Germline-derived CDR1 and CDR2 are SGHRS and YFSETQ. The receptor comes from a man between 65 and 85 years old with acute or convalescent COVID-19. V and J are TRBV5-1 and TRBJ2-7; 11 nucleotides line up with TRBD1. Specimen: peripheral blood. In DNA, the CDR3 is TGCGCCAGCAGCCCACCGGGACAGGGGGGCCACGAGCAGTACTTC. It yields the protein CASSPPGQGGHEQYF.